A single sample gave rise to the 21 T cell receptor beta chains below, sequenced in a study of OX40 agonist ivuxolimab in advanced cancers. Method: immunoSEQ multiplex PCR; TCRdb's copy keeps in-frame clones and lacks some. The sample records about 54,000 clones, roughly three quarters being singletons. Sample: CD4+ or CD8+ T cells sorted from blood, taken in a trial of the OX40 agonist ivuxolimab. The receptor set was obtained from an adult with an advanced solid tumor such as melanoma, head and neck, liver or kidney cancer.

This clone came up a few times. At the DNA level, this CDR3 is encoded by other sequences in the same sample as well. The rearrangement uses TRBV27 and TRBJ2-2, with TRBD2 matching over 9 bases. This CDR3 has 17 amino acids. J was trimmed by 7 bases and V by 3 bases; bases with no gene match: 12. The germline V gene has CDR1 MNHEY and CDR2 SMNVEV (reference sequence). In nucleotides, the CDR3 is TGTGCCAGCAGTTTTCGTCGCGGGAGGGCCCGGGGCGGGGAGCTGTTTTTT. It codes for CASSFRRGRARGGELFF.

The rearrangement joins TRBV5-8 to TRBJ1-5; D unclear. CDR3 length: 14 residues. V gave up 0 bases and J gave up 6 bases, with 10 bases separating them. Per the germline V gene, CDR1 is SGHTS and CDR2 is YDEGEE. CDR3 DNA: TGTGCCAGCAGCTTGGGCGGGAGACTTCAGCCCCAGCATTTT. Translation gives CASSLGGRLQPQHF.

The V and J genes are TRBV27 and TRBJ2-1, with D hard to call. Germline lookup yields CDR1 MNHEY and CDR2 SMNVEV (reference sequence). V lost 3 bases, J lost 4 bases, and 1 base lay in between. The CDR3 is made up of 11 amino acids. CDR3 amino acids: CASSFYNEQFF. CDR3 DNA sequence: TGTGCCAGCAGTTTTTACAATGAGCAGTTCTTC.

The chain has TRBV30 and TRBJ1-6; the D gene is possibly TRBD1 (6 bases). The CDR3 is 15 amino acids. Trimming left V 0 bases short and J 7 bases short, with 13 bases between. The germline CDR1 and CDR2 sequences are GTSNPN and SVGIG (reference sequence). The CDR3 here is CAWSVVDRWNSPLHF. CDR3 in DNA: TGTGCCTGGAGTGTGGTCGACAGGTGGAATTCACCCCTCCACTTT. Based on the CDR3 plus reference TRBV30 and TRBJ1-6, the full variable domain is SQTIHQWPATLVQPVGSPLSLECTVEGTSNPNLYWYRQAAGRGLQLLFYSVGIGQISSEVPQNLSASRPQDRQFILSSKKLLLSDSGFYLCAWSVVDRWNSPLHFGNGTRLTVT.

The chain links TRBV19 to TRBJ1-5, with a possible D match to TRBD1 (5 bases). Germline values: CDR1 LNHDA, CDR2 SQIVND (reference sequence). This CDR3 comprises 15 residues. V lost 3 bases, J lost 2 bases, and 11 bases lay in between. CDR3 sequence reads: CASSIRVLGNQPQHF. Written as DNA, the CDR3 is TGTGCCAGTAGTATCAGGGTCCTGGGCAATCAGCCCCAGCATTTT. Based on the CDR3 plus reference TRBV19 and TRBJ1-5, the full variable domain is DGGITQSPKYLFRKEGQNVTLSCEQNLNHDAMYWYRQDPGQGLRLIYYSQIVNDFQKGDIAEGYSVSREKKESFPLTVTSAQKNPTAFYLCASSIRVLGNQPQHFGDGTRLSIL.

The chain recombines TRBV7-9 with TRBJ1-1, with 9 positions matching TRBD1. Germline V gives CDR1 SEHNR, CDR2 FQNEAQ (reference sequence). V lost 5 bases to trimming and J lost 4 bases; unmatched junction nucleotides: 14. The CDR3 length is 17 residues. The CDR3 sequence: CASSRTGLTGGSTEAFF. The CDR3, as DNA: TGTGCCAGCAGCCGGACGGGCTTGACAGGGGGTAGCACTGAAGCTTTCTTT.

This chain links TRBV5-1 with TRBJ2-2; D not resolved. CDR3 length: 16 amino acids. Germline V gene lookup returns CDR1 SGHRS and CDR2 YFSETQ. Trimming left V 0 bases short and J 4 bases short, with 13 bases between. CDR3 DNA: TGCGCCAGCAGCTTGGCCCCTGGGGTAAGCACCGGGGAGCTGTTTTTT. This translates into CASSLAPGVSTGELFF.

The rearrangement joins TRBV7-3 to TRBJ1-3; possibly TRBD1 for D (5 bases). Germline V gene lookup returns CDR1 SGHTA and CDR2 FQGTGA. Trimming shortened V by 2 bases and J by 3 bases, and 11 bases separated the two germline ends. The CDR3 length is 15 residues. The CDR3 coding sequence is TGTGCCAGCAGCTTACTGCCAGGGAGTGGAAACACCATATATTTT. Its protein product is CASSLLPGSGNTIYF.

A single count supports this clone. The rearrangement joins TRBV11-3 to TRBJ2-2; D may match TRBD1 or TRBD2 (5 bases each). Germline V gives CDR1 SGHNT, CDR2 YENEEA. This CDR3 contains 13 residues. V dropped 8 bases and J dropped 4 bases, with 11 bases sitting between them. CDR3 DNA sequence: TGTGCCAGCTCTAGAGGGGCCACCGGGGAGCTGTTTTTT. This translates into CASSRGATGELFF. Drawing the rest from reference TRBV11-3 and TRBJ2-2, the complete variable domain is EAGVVQSPRYKIIEKKQPVAFWCNPISGHNTLYWYLQNLGQGPELLIRYENEEAVDDSQLPKDRFSAERLKGVDSTLKIQPAELGDSAVYLCASSRGATGELFFGEGSRLTVL.

V and J are TRBV19 and TRBJ1-1; D is perhaps TRBD1 (5 bases). The V and J ends lost 1 base and 0 bases respectively, with 9 bases between them. The CDR3 is 15 residues long. The V gene's germline CDR1 is LNHDA and CDR2 SQIVND (reference sequence). The CDR3 here is CASSIGGVMNTEAFF. CDR3 coding DNA: TGTGCCAGTAGTATAGGAGGGGTCATGAACACTGAAGCTTTCTTT. The full variable domain, in which reference TRBV19 and TRBJ1-1 provide the parts outside the CDR3, is DGGITQSPKYLFRKEGQNVTLSCEQNLNHDAMYWYRQDPGQGLRLIYYSQIVNDFQKGDIAEGYSVSREKKESFPLTVTSAQKNPTAFYLCASSIGGVMNTEAFFGQGTRLTVV.

The CDR3 here is CASTQYTGELFF. In nucleotides, the CDR3 is TGTGCCAGCACCCAATACACCGGGGAGCTGTTTTTT. This rearrangement joins TRBV6-1 to TRBJ2-2; D is undetermined. V gave up 7 bases and J gave up 3 bases, with 6 bases separating them. CDR1 and CDR2 from the germline V gene are MNHNS and SASEGT. The CDR3 sequence is 12 residues long.

The rearrangement uses TRBV4-1 and TRBJ2-5; 7 bases agree with TRBD1. There are 14 residues in the CDR3. The germline V gene has CDR1 MGHRA and CDR2 YSYEKL. With V trimmed by 6 bases and J by 2 bases, 6 bases remained unmatched. The chain's CDR3 is CASSPGQVQETQYF. Written as DNA, the CDR3 is TGCGCCAGCAGTCCAGGACAGGTTCAAGAGACCCAGTACTTC.

V and J are TRBV6-4 and TRBJ2-1; unclear D gene. Trimming stripped 11 bases from V and 4 bases from J, with 18 bases between. Germline-derived CDR1 and CDR2 are MRHNA and SNTAGT. The CDR3 has 14 amino acids. In nucleotides, the CDR3 is TGTGCCCATACGCGTGGGTCAAGATACAATGAGCAGTTCTTC. Translation: CAHTRGSRYNEQFF.

CDR3 coding DNA: TGTGCCAGCAGTGCCGAGGGACAGGGGGCGTGGGGCTACACCTTC. Protein sequence: CASSAEGQGAWGYTF. V gene TRBV2 combines with J gene TRBJ1-2; the match to TRBD1 covers 12 bases. There are 15 residues in the CDR3. The germline gives CDR1 SNHLY, CDR2 FYNNEI. The ends lost 4 bases at V and 8 bases at J; junction bases unmatched: 8.

V is TRBV6-6 and J is TRBJ2-7; 7 nucleotides agree with TRBD1. Germline assignment: CDR1 MNHNY and CDR2 SVGAGI (reference sequence). The CDR3 covers 14 residues. Unmatched junction bases numbered 5, after V lost 6 bases and J lost 0 bases. The CDR3: CASRPRGSSYEQYF. CDR3 bases: TGTGCCAGCAGGCCCAGGGGGTCCTCCTACGAGCAGTACTTC.

The chain joins TRBV19 to TRBJ1-5; D not certain. In germline, CDR1 is LNHDA, CDR2 SQIVND (reference sequence). The V end lost 3 bases, the J end lost 5 bases, and 11 bases lay between the germline ends. The CDR3 sequence is 14 residues long. The CDR3 nucleotides read TGTGCCAGTAGTATGGGCGGAAGGGATCAGCCCCAGCATTTT. Translated: CASSMGGRDQPQHF. Drawing the rest from reference TRBV19 and TRBJ1-5, the complete variable domain is DGGITQSPKYLFRKEGQNVTLSCEQNLNHDAMYWYRQDPGQGLRLIYYSQIVNDFQKGDIAEGYSVSREKKESFPLTVTSAQKNPTAFYLCASSMGGRDQPQHFGDGTRLSIL.

This chain joins TRBV16 and TRBJ2-3; D is ambiguous. Germline assignment: CDR1 KGHSY and CDR2 FQNENV. V was pared by 2 bases and J by 0 bases, with 9 bases between. The CDR3 contains 15 residues. The CDR3 region is CASSQRGTSTDTQYF. The CDR3 DNA is TGTGCCAGCAGCCAACGAGGAACTAGCACAGATACGCAGTATTTT.

The rearrangement uses TRBV19 and TRBJ1-1; D ambiguous. The V gene's germline CDR1 is LNHDA and CDR2 SQIVND (reference sequence). The CDR3 totals 13 residues. V was pared by 5 bases and J by 4 bases, with 11 bases between. CDR3 DNA: TGTGCCAGTAGTCGGAAGTTGGGCACTGAAGCTTTCTTT. Protein sequence: CASSRKLGTEAFF.

The rearrangement links TRBV29-1 to TRBJ2-1; 9 bases match TRBD2. CDR1 and CDR2 (germline): SQVTM, ANQGSEA. Trimming cost V 7 bases and J 3 bases; bases outside gene matches: 7. This CDR3 comprises 14 residues. Written as DNA, the CDR3 is TGCAGCGCCAGGCCTAGCGGGGTCTACAATGAGCAGTTCTTC. As protein: CSARPSGVYNEQFF.

This CDR3 is CASSSRRTWAPKILSSYEQYF. CDR3 coding DNA: TGTGCCAGCAGTTCACGACGAACCTGGGCGCCTAAGATTTTGAGCTCCTACGAGCAGTACTTC. This chain links TRBV27 with TRBJ2-7; D remains ambiguous. V lost 4 bases and J lost 0, with 31 bases in between. The CDR3 covers 21 residues. CDR1 MNHEY and CDR2 SMNVEV come from the germline V gene (reference sequence).

This chain uses TRBV7-2 with TRBJ2-3, with D tentatively TRBD1 (6 bases). The CDR3 sequence is 15 residues long. V was clipped by 2 bases and J by 2 bases, with 11 bases between them. The V gene's germline CDR1 is SGHTA and CDR2 FQGNSA. This chain's CDR3 is CASSLRGQYTDTQYF. CDR3 sequence (DNA): TGTGCCAGCAGCTTACGCGGACAGTACACAGATACGCAGTATTTT.